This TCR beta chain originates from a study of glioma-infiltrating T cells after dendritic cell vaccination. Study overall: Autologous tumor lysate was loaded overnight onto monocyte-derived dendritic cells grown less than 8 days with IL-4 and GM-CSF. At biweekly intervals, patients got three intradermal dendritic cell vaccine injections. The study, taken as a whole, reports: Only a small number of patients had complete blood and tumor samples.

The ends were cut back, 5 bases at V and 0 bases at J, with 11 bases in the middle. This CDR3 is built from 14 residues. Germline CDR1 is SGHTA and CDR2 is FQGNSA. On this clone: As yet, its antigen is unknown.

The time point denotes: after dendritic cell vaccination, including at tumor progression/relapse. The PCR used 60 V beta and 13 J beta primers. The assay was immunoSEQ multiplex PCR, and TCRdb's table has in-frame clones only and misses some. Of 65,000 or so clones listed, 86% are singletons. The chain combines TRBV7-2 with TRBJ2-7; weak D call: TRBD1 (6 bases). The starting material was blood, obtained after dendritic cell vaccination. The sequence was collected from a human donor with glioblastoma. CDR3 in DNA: TGTGCCAGCAGCGTTGACAGGAGCTCCTACGAGCAGTACTTC. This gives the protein CASSVDRSSYEQYF.